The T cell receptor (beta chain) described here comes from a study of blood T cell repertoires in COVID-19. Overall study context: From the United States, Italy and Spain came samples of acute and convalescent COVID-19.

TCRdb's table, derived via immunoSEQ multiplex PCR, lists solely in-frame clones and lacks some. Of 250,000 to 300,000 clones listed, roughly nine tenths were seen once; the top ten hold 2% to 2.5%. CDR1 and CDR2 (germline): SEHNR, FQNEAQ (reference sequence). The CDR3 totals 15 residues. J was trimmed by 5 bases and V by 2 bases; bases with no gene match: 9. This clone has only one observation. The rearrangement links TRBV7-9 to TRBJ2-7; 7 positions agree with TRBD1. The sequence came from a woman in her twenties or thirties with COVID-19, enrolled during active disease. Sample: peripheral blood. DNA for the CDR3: TGTGCCAGCAGCTTACCGGGACAGCTTCCCCACGAGCAGTACTTC. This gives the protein CASSLPGQLPHEQYF.